What follows describes a single T cell receptor (beta chain). The data belong to a study of cytomegalovirus exposure and HLA in healthy donors. The length of the CDR3 is 16 residues. Germline V gene lookup returns CDR1 SGDLS and CDR2 YYNGEE. Trimming removed 4 bases from V and 2 bases from J; junction bases left unmatched: 8. Repertoires were generated with immunoSEQ multiplex PCR, while TCRdb's copy carries only in-frame clones and drops some. The sample records 95,000 to 150,000 clones, 94% being singletons. This sequence joins TRBV9 and TRBJ1-3; 8 bases match TRBD1. This clonotype was obtained from a young woman in good health and CMV-seronegative. The sequenced sample was PBMCs. The CDR3 reads CASSPRTGTPGNTIYF. CDR3 nucleotide sequence: TGTGCCAGCAGCCCACGGACAGGGACGCCTGGAAACACCATATATTTT. Full variable domain (remainder filled in from reference TRBV9 and TRBJ1-3): DSGVTQTPKHLITATGQRVTLRCSPRSGDLSVYWYQQSLDQGLQFLIQYYNGEERAKGNILERFSAQQFPDLHSELNLSSLELGDSALYFCASSPRTGTPGNTIYFGEGSWLTVV.